This record concerns one T cell receptor (beta chain) sequence. In the authors' workflow: Nucleated cell number was recorded as an estimate derived from reference gene primer amplification. Produced via immunoSEQ multiplex PCR; TCRdb's table is partial and in-frame only. That table furnishes V, J and clone size, whereas the DNA furnished D and trimming. The sample shows around 7,000 clones, roughly 90% of them seen only once. The CDR3 is made up of 14 amino acids. CDR1 and CDR2 (germline): GTSNPN, SVGIG (reference sequence). Trimming stripped 0 bases from V and 4 bases from J, with 12 bases between. This specimen belongs to a study of blood T cell repertoires in COVID-19. Overall study context: Sites across the United States, Italy and Spain contributed samples from acute and convalescent COVID-19. From T cells, B-cell-depleted T cells, or PBMCs came the material, which was cDNA or gDNA.

The chain is built from TRBV30 and TRBJ1-2; TRBD1 is a possible D gene (5 bases). Sequences were obtained from peripheral blood. The origin of this receptor is a human donor with active COVID-19. The donor label of this sample is uncertain. The CDR3 here is CAWSVKGRGYGYTF. DNA for the CDR3: TGTGCCTGGAGTGTAAAGGGGAGGGGCTATGGCTACACCTTC.